This is a list of T cell receptor beta chains from one sample in a study of T cells in Graves' hyperthyroidism and ophthalmopathy. Each CDR3 protein gets one entry after TCRdb re-called the multiplex PCR reads with MiXCR. This table has 600,000 to 800,000 distinct CDR3 sequences, approximately 36% appearing once. Sequencing was performed on blood. The receptors come from a woman aged 40-49 years with Graves' hyperthyroidism. Each CDR3 is given with its conserved first and last residue. The order of the fields is V gene, J gene, D gene, clone size, CDR3 DNA, CDR3 protein. A D gene is named only where the DNA matches it firmly. Size is stated for part of the rows, as once, few or many counts, or as a class when the clone is expanded.

v_call: TRBV7-2
j_call: TRBJ2-7
d_call: .
clone_size: .
cdr3_nt: TGTGCCAGCAGCTTAGCAAGAGTCTGTGCCCAGGGTTACGAGCAGTACTTC
cdr3_aa: CASSLARVCAQGYEQYF

v_call: TRBV7-9
j_call: TRBJ2-2
d_call: TRBD1
clone_size: few
cdr3_nt: TGTGCCAGCAGCCAGTCGGGACAGGGAAGCACCGGGGAGCTGTTTTTT
cdr3_aa: CASSQSGQGSTGELFF

v_call: TRBV19
j_call: TRBJ1-2
d_call: .
clone_size: few
cdr3_nt: TGTGCCAGTAGTATGGGGTTCTCCTATGGCTACACCTTC
cdr3_aa: CASSMGFSYGYTF

v_call: TRBV19
j_call: TRBJ1-5
d_call: .
clone_size: many
cdr3_nt: TGTGCCAGTAGTCTAACAGGTTTACAGCCCCAGCATTTT
cdr3_aa: CASSLTGLQPQHF

v_call: TRBV7-9
j_call: TRBJ1-2
d_call: TRBD1
clone_size: few
cdr3_nt: TGTGCCAGCAGCTTAGAGGGACAGGGACTCGACTATGGCTACACCTTC
cdr3_aa: CASSLEGQGLDYGYTF

v_call: TRBV4-2
j_call: TRBJ2-5
d_call: .
clone_size: .
cdr3_nt: TGTGCCAGCAGCCAAGATGGAGGCGTGGGGACCCAGTACTTC
cdr3_aa: CASSQDGGVGTQYF

v_call: TRBV7-2
j_call: TRBJ2-5
d_call: .
clone_size: .
cdr3_nt: TGTGCCAGCAGCTCAAGCGGTCTTCAAGAGACCCAGTACTTC
cdr3_aa: CASSSSGLQETQYF

v_call: TRBV10-1
j_call: TRBJ1-1
d_call: .
clone_size: many
cdr3_nt: TGCGCCAGCAGTGAGTCGACGGGGAGCCCTGAAGCTTTCTTT
cdr3_aa: CASSESTGSPEAFF

v_call: TRBV19
j_call: TRBJ1-2
d_call: TRBD1
clone_size: many
cdr3_nt: TGTGCCAGTAGCCGACAGGGGGCCTATGGCTACACCTTC
cdr3_aa: CASSRQGAYGYTF

v_call: TRBV7-2
j_call: TRBJ1-3
d_call: .
clone_size: .
cdr3_nt: TGTGCCAGCAGCTTAGATCAAGGGTGGATACACACCATATATTTT
cdr3_aa: CASSLDQGWIHTIYF

v_call: TRBV13
j_call: TRBJ2-5
d_call: .
clone_size: .
cdr3_nt: TGTGCCAGCAGCTTAGCCCCAGGGATGGGGGCTAAGCCTGGAGAGACCCAGTACTTC
cdr3_aa: CASSLAPGMGAKPGETQYF

v_call: TRBV7-2
j_call: TRBJ1-2
d_call: .
clone_size: once
cdr3_nt: TGTGTCAGCAGGGGCTATGGCTACACCTTC
cdr3_aa: CVSRGYGYTF

v_call: TRBV29-1
j_call: TRBJ2-6
d_call: .
clone_size: many
cdr3_nt: TGCAGCGTAGTGGCACCGGGAACCATCGTCCTGACTTTC
cdr3_aa: CSVVAPGTIVLTF

v_call: TRBV29-1
j_call: TRBJ2-6
d_call: .
clone_size: .
cdr3_nt: TGCAGCGTTACTAAAGGAAACTCTGGGGCCAACGTCCTGACTTTC
cdr3_aa: CSVTKGNSGANVLTF

v_call: TRBV5-1
j_call: TRBJ1-5
d_call: TRBD1
clone_size: many
cdr3_nt: TGCGCCAGCAGTTTACAGGGGGACGACCAGCCCCAGCATTTT
cdr3_aa: CASSLQGDDQPQHF

v_call: TRBV6-5
j_call: TRBJ1-1
d_call: TRBD1
clone_size: .
cdr3_nt: TGTGCCAGCAGACATACTACCGGGACAGGGGTGAACACTGAAGCTTTCTTT
cdr3_aa: CASRHTTGTGVNTEAFF

v_call: TRBV6-2/TRBV6-3
j_call: TRBJ2-7
d_call: .
clone_size: few
cdr3_nt: TGTGCCAGCAGTATCCCGGACACCACCACCTACGAGCAGTACTTC
cdr3_aa: CASSIPDTTTYEQYF

v_call: TRBV7-3
j_call: TRBJ1-3
d_call: .
clone_size: .
cdr3_nt: TGTGCCAGCAGCTCCGTCGGGGGCCGGGACACCATATATTTT
cdr3_aa: CASSSVGGRDTIYF

v_call: TRBV19
j_call: TRBJ2-6
d_call: TRBD1
clone_size: many
cdr3_nt: TGTGCCAGTAGTATGGACCGGGACAGGGGGAAGGATGGGGCCAACGTCCTGACTTTC
cdr3_aa: CASSMDRDRGKDGANVLTF

v_call: TRBV5-4
j_call: TRBJ1-6
d_call: .
clone_size: many
cdr3_nt: TGTGCCAGCAGCCTGGAGGTGGCAGCGTATTCACCCCTCCACTTT
cdr3_aa: CASSLEVAAYSPLHF

v_call: TRBV7-9
j_call: TRBJ1-2
d_call: TRBD1
clone_size: .
cdr3_nt: TGTGCCAGCAGCCACCGGGACAGGGGATCCGTCTATGGCTACACCTTC
cdr3_aa: CASSHRDRGSVYGYTF

v_call: TRBV25-1
j_call: TRBJ1-5
d_call: .
clone_size: many
cdr3_nt: TGTGCCAGCAGTGAATCAGGTGGGAACTGGGTTTTAGCCCAGCATTTT
cdr3_aa: CASSESGGNWVLAQHF

v_call: TRBV7-8
j_call: TRBJ2-5
d_call: .
clone_size: many
cdr3_nt: TGTGCCAGCACCAGACCCCGATGGGGAGAGACCCAGTACTTC
cdr3_aa: CASTRPRWGETQYF

v_call: TRBV6-5
j_call: TRBJ1-2
d_call: .
clone_size: many
cdr3_nt: TGTGCCAGCAGCCGGGACACTTTAGTGTATGGCTACACCTTC
cdr3_aa: CASSRDTLVYGYTF

v_call: TRBV27
j_call: TRBJ1-6
d_call: .
clone_size: .
cdr3_nt: TGTGCCAGCAGGATTGGGGGTGGTAATTCACCCCTCCACTTT
cdr3_aa: CASRIGGGNSPLHF

v_call: TRBV7-9
j_call: TRBJ2-5
d_call: TRBD2
clone_size: many
cdr3_nt: TGTGCCAGCAGCCGGGGACTAGGCCAAGAGACCCAGTACTTC
cdr3_aa: CASSRGLGQETQYF

v_call: TRBV2
j_call: TRBJ2-5
d_call: .
clone_size: many
cdr3_nt: TGTGCCAGCAGTCCAAGGTCGGAGACCCAGTACTTC
cdr3_aa: CASSPRSETQYF

v_call: TRBV10-3
j_call: TRBJ1-3
d_call: .
clone_size: .
cdr3_nt: TGTGCCAGCAGTGAAATCGAGTGGGTTGGAAACACCATATATTTT
cdr3_aa: CASSEIEWVGNTIYF

v_call: TRBV11-2
j_call: TRBJ2-6
d_call: TRBD1
clone_size: .
cdr3_nt: TGTGCCAGCAGCTTAGAACAGGGGTGGAGATCTGGGGCCAACGTCCTGACTTTC
cdr3_aa: CASSLEQGWRSGANVLTF

v_call: TRBV2
j_call: TRBJ1-2
d_call: .
clone_size: many
cdr3_nt: TGTGCCAGCAGACCTTACGTTGGGGGAGTTAACTATGGCTACACCTTC
cdr3_aa: CASRPYVGGVNYGYTF

v_call: TRBV20-1
j_call: TRBJ2-5
d_call: .
clone_size: few
cdr3_nt: TGCAGTGCCCGGTCGGGGAGTGGAGCGCAAGAGACCCAGTACTTC
cdr3_aa: CSARSGSGAQETQYF

v_call: TRBV2
j_call: TRBJ2-7
d_call: .
clone_size: once
cdr3_nt: TGTGCCAGCAGTGACGTCGGGCGAAGCTCCTACGAGCAGTACTTC
cdr3_aa: CASSDVGRSSYEQYF

v_call: TRBV7-9
j_call: TRBJ1-2
d_call: .
clone_size: .
cdr3_nt: TGTGCCAGCAGACGGACCATCTTGGGGGGCTACACCTTC
cdr3_aa: CASRRTILGGYTF

v_call: TRBV7-9
j_call: TRBJ2-7
d_call: TRBD1
clone_size: few
cdr3_nt: TGTGCCAGCAGCTTAGGCGTTTGGCAGGGGGCGGTTAAATCCGAGCAGTACTTC
cdr3_aa: CASSLGVWQGAVKSEQYF

v_call: TRBV7-9
j_call: TRBJ1-1
d_call: TRBD1
clone_size: many
cdr3_nt: TGTGCCAGCAGCGCCCAGGGGGCGAATCCGATGGGGACTGAAGCTTTCTTT
cdr3_aa: CASSAQGANPMGTEAFF

v_call: TRBV20-1
j_call: TRBJ1-2
d_call: .
clone_size: many
cdr3_nt: TGCAGTGCTACAAGGGGGTCAGGCGGCTACACCTTC
cdr3_aa: CSATRGSGGYTF

v_call: TRBV6-5
j_call: TRBJ1-5
d_call: .
clone_size: many
cdr3_nt: TGTGCCAGCAGTTCGACTCAGGGGTTACAGCCCCAGCATTTT
cdr3_aa: CASSSTQGLQPQHF

v_call: TRBV24-1
j_call: TRBJ2-3
d_call: TRBD1
clone_size: few
cdr3_nt: TGTGCCACCAGTGATTTGCAGGGGGCAGGGGTTACGGATACGCAGTATTTT
cdr3_aa: CATSDLQGAGVTDTQYF

v_call: TRBV19
j_call: TRBJ2-7
d_call: TRBD2
clone_size: .
cdr3_nt: TGTGCCAGTAGTCCCACTCCCGGGACTAGCGGTTCAGGGTACGAGCAGTACTTC
cdr3_aa: CASSPTPGTSGSGYEQYF

v_call: TRBV4-1
j_call: TRBJ2-7
d_call: .
clone_size: .
cdr3_nt: TGCGCCAGCAGCCTCTATGGGGGGGGCACCACTTCCTACGAGCAGTACTTC
cdr3_aa: CASSLYGGGTTSYEQYF

v_call: TRBV13
j_call: TRBJ2-7
d_call: .
clone_size: .
cdr3_nt: TGTGCCAGCAGCTTAGGTTGGGACACCAACTACGAGCAGTACTTC
cdr3_aa: CASSLGWDTNYEQYF

v_call: TRBV20-1
j_call: TRBJ1-2
d_call: .
clone_size: .
cdr3_nt: TGCAGTGCCAGGGTAAAGCCGATGAGCTATGGCTACACCTTC
cdr3_aa: CSARVKPMSYGYTF

v_call: TRBV7-9
j_call: TRBJ2-3
d_call: .
clone_size: .
cdr3_nt: TGTGCCAGCAGCTTCCAGGACTCCAGCACAGATACGCAGTATTTT
cdr3_aa: CASSFQDSSTDTQYF